This T cell receptor (beta chain) was identified during a study of beta chain features in type 1 diabetes. Germline V lookup: CDR1 LGHNA, CDR2 YNFKEQ. The junction had 4 bases not matched to a gene; V was cut back by 1 base and J by 4 bases. The CDR3 totals 15 residues. Blood was collected once per donor into heparin, averaging around 120 mL. Investigators reverse transcribed all isolated RNA, so they sequenced expressed TCRB transcripts. Data came from immunoSEQ multiplex PCR; TCRdb stores just in-frame clones and leaves some out. The sample carries some 240,000 clones, about a tenth recorded once. Broader study findings: In type 1 diabetes patients, VDJ junctions had fewer insertions; deletions at these junctions were more frequent. In every one of the four CD4+ subsets, TCRB CDR3s were moderately but significantly shorter in Type 1 diabetes patients.

Details on this clone: Its specificity is not known.

This TCR was recovered from a man aged 18 to 30 in good health. The sequenced sample was central memory CD4+ T cells from blood. The chain combines TRBV4-2 with TRBJ2-1, with TRBD2 identical over 7 bases. CDR3 loop: CASSQGVAGYNEQFF. The DNA for the CDR3 is TGTGCCAGCAGCCAAGGGGTAGCGGGTTACAATGAGCAGTTCTTC.